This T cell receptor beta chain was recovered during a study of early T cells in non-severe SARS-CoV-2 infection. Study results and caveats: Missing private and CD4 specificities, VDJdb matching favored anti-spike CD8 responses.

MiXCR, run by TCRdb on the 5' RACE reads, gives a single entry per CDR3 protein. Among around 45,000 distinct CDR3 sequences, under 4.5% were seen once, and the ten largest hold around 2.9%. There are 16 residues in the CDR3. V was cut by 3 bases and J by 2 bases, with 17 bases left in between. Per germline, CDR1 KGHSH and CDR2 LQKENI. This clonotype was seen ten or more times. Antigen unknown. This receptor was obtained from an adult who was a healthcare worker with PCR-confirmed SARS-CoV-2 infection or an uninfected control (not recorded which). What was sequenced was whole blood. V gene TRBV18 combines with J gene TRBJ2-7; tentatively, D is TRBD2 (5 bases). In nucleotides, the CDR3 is TGTGCCAGCTCACCTCGCCCCAGCCGGGGTACCTACGAGCAGTACTTC. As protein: CASSPRPSRGTYEQYF. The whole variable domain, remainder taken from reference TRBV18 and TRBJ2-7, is NAGVMQNPRHLVRRRGQEARLRCSPMKGHSHVYWYRQLPEEGLKFMVYLQKENIIDESGMPKERFSAEFPKEGPSILRIQQVVRGDSAAYFCASSPRPSRGTYEQYFGPGTRLTVT.